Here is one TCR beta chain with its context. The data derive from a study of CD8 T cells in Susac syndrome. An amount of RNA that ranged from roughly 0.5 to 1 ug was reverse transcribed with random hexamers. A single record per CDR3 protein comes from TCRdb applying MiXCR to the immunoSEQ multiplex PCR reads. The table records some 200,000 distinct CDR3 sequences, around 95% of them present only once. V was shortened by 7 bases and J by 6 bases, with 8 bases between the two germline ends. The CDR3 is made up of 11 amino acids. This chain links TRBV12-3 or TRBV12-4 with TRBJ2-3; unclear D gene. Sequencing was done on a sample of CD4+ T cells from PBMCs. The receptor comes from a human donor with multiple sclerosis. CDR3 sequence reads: CASTAEDTQYF. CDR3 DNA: TGTGCCAGCACTGCCGAGGATACGCAGTATTTT.